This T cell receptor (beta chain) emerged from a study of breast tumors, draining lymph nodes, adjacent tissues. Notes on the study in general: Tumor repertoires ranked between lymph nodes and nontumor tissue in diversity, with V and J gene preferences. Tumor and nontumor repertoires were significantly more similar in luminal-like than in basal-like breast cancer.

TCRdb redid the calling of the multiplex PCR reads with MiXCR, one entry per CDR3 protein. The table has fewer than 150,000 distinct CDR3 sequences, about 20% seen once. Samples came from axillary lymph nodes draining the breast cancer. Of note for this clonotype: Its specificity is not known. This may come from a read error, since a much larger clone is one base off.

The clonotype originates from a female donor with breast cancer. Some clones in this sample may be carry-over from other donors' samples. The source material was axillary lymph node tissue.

CDR3 DNA sequence: TGCGGCGTTGTAAGGGGACGCACAGATACGCAGTATTTT. It specifies CGVVRGRTDTQYF. This rearrangement joins TRBV29-1 to TRBJ2-3; D could derive from TRBD1 or TRBD2 (5 bases each). The CDR3 loop spans 13 amino acids. Germline CDR1 reads SQVTM; CDR2 reads ANQGSEA.